This TCR beta chain comes out of a study of cytomegalovirus exposure and HLA in healthy donors. Study context: A data release that came early held approximately 85 million unique TCRs from HLA-typed donors.

Comment on this clone: The junction does not match germline at one end; this may be a read error.

Amplification used 60 Vbeta primers and 13 Jbeta primers. Some clones are missing from TCRdb's copy, which holds only in-frame ones; the method was immunoSEQ multiplex PCR. The sample carries more than 150,000 clones, 80% recorded once. The receptor comes from a boy younger than 18 in good health and CMV-seronegative. Source material: PBMCs.

In DNA, the CDR3 is TGTGCCAGCAGCTTCAGGGAAACCTACAATGAGCAGCTCTTC. Translated, it gives CASSFRETYNEQLF. This rearrangement joins TRBV5-8 to TRBJ2-1; a weak D match, TRBD1 (5 bases). Germline V gene sequence: CDR1 SGHTS, CDR2 YDEGEE. This CDR3 region has 14 residues.